A single sample is the source of the 21 T cell receptor beta chains below, sequenced in a study of T cells in Graves' hyperthyroidism and ophthalmopathy. There were TCR beta CDR3 regions amplified from RNA transcripts. When the TCR CDR3 underwent first-round RT-PCR, the HTBI primer set was used. TCRdb analysed the multiplex PCR reads with MiXCR anew, one entry per CDR3 protein. The table has 500,000 to 700,000 distinct CDR3 sequences, 16% seen once; the top ten hold approximately 20%. Sequencing input: blood. These receptor sequences come from a woman aged 18-29 years with Graves' hyperthyroidism.

This clonotype has a handful of counts. The CDR3 DNA reads TGTGCCAGCAGTTACTCGGGAAGAAACCGACTCTACGAGCAGTACTTC. Translating gives CASSYSGRNRLYEQYF. The chain joins TRBV6-6 to TRBJ2-7; D not certain. This CDR3 spans 16 amino acids. From germline, CDR1 is MNHNY and CDR2 SVGAGI (reference sequence). Trimming took off 0 bases at V and 3 bases at J, with 15 bases between the two ends.

There are a few counts of this clonotype. V gene TRBV5-1 combines with J gene TRBJ2-7; 8 bases map to TRBD1. Trimming removed 1 base from V and 4 bases from J; junction bases left unmatched: 4. CDR3 length: 14 residues. The germline gives CDR1 SGHRS, CDR2 YFSETQ. In DNA, the CDR3 is TGCGCCAGCAGCTTGCTTACAGGGGGGTACGAGCAGTACTTC. Protein: CASSLLTGGYEQYF.

The sample holds many counts of this clonotype. The chain recombines TRBV5-1 with TRBJ2-7; D uncertain. CDR1 and CDR2 from the germline V gene are SGHRS and YFSETQ. This CDR3 has 14 residues. The germline V and J ends were trimmed by 0 bases and 2 bases, with 9 bases remaining between them. CDR3 DNA sequence: TGCGCCAGCAGCTTGGAGCCGGGCGCCTACGAGCAGTACTTC. Translated, it gives CASSLEPGAYEQYF. The whole variable domain, remainder taken from reference TRBV5-1 and TRBJ2-7, is KAGVTQTPRYLIKTRGQQVTLSCSPISGHRSVSWYQQTPGQGLQFLFEYFSETQRNKGNFPGRFSGRQFSNSRSEMNVSTLELGDSALYLCASSLEPGAYEQYFGPGTRLTVT.

V and J are TRBV20-1 and TRBJ2-3; tentative D call: TRBD1 (5 bases). The CDR3 consists of 15 residues. V lost 1 base and J lost 3, with 14 bases in between. CDR1 DFQATT and CDR2 SNEGSKA come from the germline V gene (reference sequence). The CDR3 protein is CSARAPRVGTDTQYF. The CDR3 region has the DNA TGCAGTGCTAGAGCCCCCAGGGTCGGTACAGATACGCAGTATTTT.

At least ten counts were recorded for this clonotype. The CDR3 reads CASSEAGTGNEKLFF. CDR3 DNA: TGTGCCAGCAGCGAGGCCGGGACAGGGAATGAAAAACTGTTTTTT. The chain combines TRBV11-2 with TRBJ1-4, with 9 bases identical to TRBD1. Trimming took 5 bases from V and 5 from J; bases not matched to a gene: 6. Germline CDR1 and CDR2: SGHAT and FQNNGV. The CDR3 loop spans 15 amino acids.

This clonotype occurred a few times. In DNA form, the CDR3 reads TGCGCCAGCAGCCAGTACGGGCGGGGGGGCTACAATGAGCAGTTCTTC. This sequence encodes CASSQYGRGGYNEQFF. J is TRBJ2-1 and V is TRBV4-3, with TRBD2 matching over 9 bases. The trim removed 3 bases at V and 3 bases at J, leaving 6 bases unmatched. Germline V gene lookup returns CDR1 LGHNA and CDR2 YSLEER. The CDR3 has 16 residues.

This clonotype turned up a few times. The chain joins TRBV27 to TRBJ2-1; 10 bases are a match to TRBD2. With 5 bases clipped from V and 7 bases from J, the junction kept 11 bases outside the gene matches. The length of the CDR3 is 16 residues. Germline assignment: CDR1 MNHEY and CDR2 SMNVEV (reference sequence). CDR3 amino acids: CASSPSGGTQRNEQFF. CDR3 nucleotides: TGTGCCAGCAGTCCTAGCGGGGGCACCCAGAGGAATGAGCAGTTCTTC.

This clonotype was seen only a few times. The CDR3 bases are TGTGCCAGTAGTATAGTGGGTACTAACTATGGCTACACCTTC. Protein product: CASSIVGTNYGYTF. V gene TRBV19 combines with J gene TRBJ1-2; no clear D gene. V was cut by 1 base and J by 0 bases, with 6 bases left in between. The CDR3 spans 14 residues. CDR1 and CDR2 from the germline V gene are LNHDA and SQIVND (reference sequence).

This clonotype was seen more than once but under ten times. The V gene is TRBV20-1, the J gene TRBJ2-7; maybe TRBD2 (6 bases). CDR3 length equals 14 residues. The ends were cut back, 1 base at V and 2 bases at J, with 12 bases in the middle. Germline assignment: CDR1 DFQATT and CDR2 SNEGSKA (reference sequence). CDR3: CSARVWGEPYEQYF. The CDR3 nucleotides read TGCAGTGCTAGAGTTTGGGGGGAACCCTACGAGCAGTACTTC.

The chain has TRBV6-2 or TRBV6-3 and TRBJ2-1; TRBD2 aligns across 10 bases. Germline V lookup: CDR1 MNHEY, CDR2 SVGEGT. This CDR3 contains 13 residues. The junction had 5 bases not matched to a gene; V was cut back by 6 bases and J by 9 bases. The CDR3 DNA is TGTGCCAGCAGACTAGCGGGATTACCTGAGCAGTTCTTC. It yields the protein CASRLAGLPEQFF.

Points on this clonotype: At one boundary the junction diverges from the germline segment, which might be a read error. This chain connects TRBV10-3 to TRBJ1-2, with TRBD1 identical over 10 bases. CDR1 ENHRY and CDR2 SYGVKD come from the germline V gene. CDR3 length: 12 residues. The CDR3 protein is CAISEMGQGKSF. The CDR3 bases are TGTGCCATCAGTGAGATGGGACAGGGGAAGTCCTTC.

This chain joins TRBV7-8 and TRBJ1-3, with 7 bases identical to TRBD1. The CDR3 runs 15 residues. Germline CDR1 SGHVS, CDR2 FQNEAQ. V gave up 5 bases and J gave up 9 bases; unmatched junction bases: 13. The CDR3: CASSLGTAGFGTIYF. As DNA, the CDR3 is TGTGCCAGCAGCCTAGGGACAGCCGGATTTGGCACCATATATTTT.

The chain has TRBV6-2 or TRBV6-3 and TRBJ2-7; D perhaps matches TRBD2 (6 bases). Trimming took 0 bases from V and 2 from J, leaving 14 bases between them. The CDR3 is made up of 16 amino acids. Per germline, CDR1 MNHEY and CDR2 SVGEGT. Written as DNA, the CDR3 is TGTGCCAGCAGTTACTCTTTGGGAGGAGGGGCCTACGAGCAGTACTTC. Its translation: CASSYSLGGGAYEQYF.

About this clonotype: A read error is possible here, since a much larger clone lies one base away. The conserved phenylalanine or tryptophan is not found at the CDR3 terminus, so this likely reflects a read error. The chain is built from TRBV12-3 or TRBV12-4 and TRBJ1-2; D is unclear. This CDR3 has 13 residues. The V end lost 7 bases, the J end lost 5 bases, and 14 bases lay between the germline ends. CDR3 in amino acids: CASTSARGYGYTS. In nucleotides, the CDR3 is TGTGCCAGCACCTCGGCAAGAGGATATGGCTACACCTCC.

In its sample, this clonotype was seen once. A much larger clone lies a single base off, so this may be a read error. Here the CDR3 omits its conserved ending phenylalanine or tryptophan, so a read error is the likely source. The genes are TRBV12-3 or TRBV12-4 and TRBJ1-1; D gene unclear. CDR3 length: 13 residues. Trimming took off 4 bases at V and 0 bases at J, with 6 bases between the two ends. The CDR3, as DNA: TGTGCCAGCAGTTCGGACTTGAACACTGAAGCTTTCCTT. Translated: CASSSDLNTEAFL.

The rearrangement joins TRBV7-2 to TRBJ2-1, with 10 bases lining up with TRBD2. Unmatched junction bases numbered 23, after V lost 6 bases and J lost 6 bases. Germline CDR1 SGHTA, CDR2 FQGNSA. CDR3 size: 20 residues. The CDR3 nucleotides are TGTGCCAGCAGTATAAAAGTGGGTTTAGCTAGCGGGAGTTGGGGCAATGAGCAGTTCTTC. This translates into CASSIKVGLASGSWGNEQFF.

Many counts were recorded for this clonotype. This chain uses TRBV6-5 with TRBJ1-2; a possible D gene is TRBD1 (5 bases). The CDR3 extends over 15 amino acids. Germline CDR1 reads MNHEY; CDR2 reads SVGAGI. With 0 bases removed from V and 7 bases from J, the gap between germline ends came to 15 bases. CDR3 protein: CASSYSTVSLGGYTF. CDR3 DNA: TGTGCCAGCAGTTACTCGACAGTGTCTTTAGGTGGCTACACCTTC.

This clonotype has only a few counts. The chain has TRBV19 and TRBJ2-2; D remains unclear. Trimming shortened V by 7 bases and J by 7 bases, and 7 bases separated the two germline ends. There are 11 residues in the CDR3. Looked up from germline, CDR1 is LNHDA and CDR2 is SQIVND (reference sequence). CDR3 nucleotide sequence: TGTGCCAGTAAGGGTAACGGGGAGCTGTTTTTT. Protein product: CASKGNGELFF.

The V call is TRBV12-3 or TRBV12-4, the J call TRBJ2-7, with D perhaps matching TRBD1 (5 bases). V was pared by 4 bases and J by 6 bases, with 13 bases between. The CDR3 contains 13 residues. The CDR3 protein is CASSSNRRSEQYF. The CDR3 DNA is TGTGCCAGCAGTTCCAACAGGCGGAGCGAGCAGTACTTC.

This clonotype was detected a few times. The chain combines TRBV27 with TRBJ2-2, with TRBD2 as a possible D gene (5 bases). CDR3 length equals 16 residues. Between the trimmed V and J ends, which lost 5 bases and 4 bases, there was a span of 17 bases. Germline loops: CDR1 MNHEY, CDR2 SMNVEV (reference sequence). DNA of the CDR3: TGTGCCAGCAGTCCCCTGGGAGTTGAGATCACCGGGGAGCTGTTTTTT. It is translated as CASSPLGVEITGELFF.

This clonotype was detected ten times or more. The chain recombines TRBV20-1 with TRBJ2-5; 7 nucleotides align to TRBD1. This CDR3 is built from 15 residues. Germline-derived CDR1 and CDR2 are DFQATT and SNEGSKA (reference sequence). The V segment lost 0 bases and the J segment 2 bases; nucleotides outside the gene matches: 6. The CDR3 reads CSARDSGGIQETQYF. CDR3 DNA sequence: TGCAGTGCTAGAGATTCAGGGGGTATTCAAGAGACCCAGTACTTC.